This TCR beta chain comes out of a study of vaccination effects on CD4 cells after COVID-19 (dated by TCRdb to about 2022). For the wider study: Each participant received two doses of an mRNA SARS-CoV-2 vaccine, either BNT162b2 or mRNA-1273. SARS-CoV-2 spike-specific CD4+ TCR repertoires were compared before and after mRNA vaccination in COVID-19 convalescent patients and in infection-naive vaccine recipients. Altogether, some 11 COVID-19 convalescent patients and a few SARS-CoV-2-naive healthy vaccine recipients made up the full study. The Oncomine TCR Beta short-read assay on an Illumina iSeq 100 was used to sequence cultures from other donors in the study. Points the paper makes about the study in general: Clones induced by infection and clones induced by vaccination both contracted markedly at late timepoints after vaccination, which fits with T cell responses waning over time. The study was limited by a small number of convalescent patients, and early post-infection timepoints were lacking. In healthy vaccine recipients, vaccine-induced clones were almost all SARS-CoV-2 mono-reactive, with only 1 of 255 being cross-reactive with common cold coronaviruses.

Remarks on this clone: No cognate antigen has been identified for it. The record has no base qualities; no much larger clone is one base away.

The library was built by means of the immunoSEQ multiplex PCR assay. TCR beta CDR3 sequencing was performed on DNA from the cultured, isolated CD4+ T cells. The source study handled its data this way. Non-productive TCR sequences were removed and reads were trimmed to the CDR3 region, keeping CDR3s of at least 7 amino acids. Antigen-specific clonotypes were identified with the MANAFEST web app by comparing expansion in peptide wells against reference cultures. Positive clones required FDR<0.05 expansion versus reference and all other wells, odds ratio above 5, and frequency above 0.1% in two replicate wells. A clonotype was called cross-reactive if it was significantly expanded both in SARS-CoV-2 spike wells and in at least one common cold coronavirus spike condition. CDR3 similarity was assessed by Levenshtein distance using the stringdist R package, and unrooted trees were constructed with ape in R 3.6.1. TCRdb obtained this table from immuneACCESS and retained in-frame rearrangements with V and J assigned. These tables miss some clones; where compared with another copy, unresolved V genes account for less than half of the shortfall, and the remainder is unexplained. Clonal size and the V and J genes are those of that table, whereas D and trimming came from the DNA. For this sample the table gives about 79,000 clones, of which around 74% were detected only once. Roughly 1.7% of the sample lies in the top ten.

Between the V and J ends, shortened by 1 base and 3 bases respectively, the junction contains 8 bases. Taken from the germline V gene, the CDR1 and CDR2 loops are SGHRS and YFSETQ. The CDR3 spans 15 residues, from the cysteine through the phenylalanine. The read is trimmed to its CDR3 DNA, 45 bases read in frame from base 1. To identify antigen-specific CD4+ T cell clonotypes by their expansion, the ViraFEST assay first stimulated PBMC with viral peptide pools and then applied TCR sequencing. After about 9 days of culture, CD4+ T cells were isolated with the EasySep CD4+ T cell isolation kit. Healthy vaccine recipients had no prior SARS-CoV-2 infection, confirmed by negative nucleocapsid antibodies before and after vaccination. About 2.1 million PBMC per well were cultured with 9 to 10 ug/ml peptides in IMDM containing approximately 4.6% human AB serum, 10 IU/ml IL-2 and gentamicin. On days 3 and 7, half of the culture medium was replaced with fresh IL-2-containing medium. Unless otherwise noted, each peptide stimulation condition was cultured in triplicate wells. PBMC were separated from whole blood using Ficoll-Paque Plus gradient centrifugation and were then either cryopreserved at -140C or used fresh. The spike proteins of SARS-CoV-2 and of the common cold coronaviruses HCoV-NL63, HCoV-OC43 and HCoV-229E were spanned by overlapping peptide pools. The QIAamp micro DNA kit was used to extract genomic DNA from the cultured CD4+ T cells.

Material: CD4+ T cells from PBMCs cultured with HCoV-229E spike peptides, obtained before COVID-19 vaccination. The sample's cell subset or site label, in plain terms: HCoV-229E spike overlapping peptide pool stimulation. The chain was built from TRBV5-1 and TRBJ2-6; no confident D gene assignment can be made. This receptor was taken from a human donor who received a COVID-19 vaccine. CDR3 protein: CASSLSRIGANVLTF. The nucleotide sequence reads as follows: TGCGCCAGCAGCTTGTCCAGGATTGGGGCCAACGTCCTGACTTTC. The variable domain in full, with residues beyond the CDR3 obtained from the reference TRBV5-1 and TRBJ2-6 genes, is KAGVTQTPRYLIKTRGQQVTLSCSPISGHRSVSWYQQTPGQGLQFLFEYFSETQRNKGNFPGRFSGRQFSNSRSEMNVSTLELGDSALYLCASSLSRIGANVLTFGAGSRLTVL.